Below are 32 T cell receptor beta chains sequenced from a single sample in a study of blood T cell repertoires in COVID-19. Profiled with immunoSEQ multiplex PCR; TCRdb holds only in-frame clones, not every one. This sample has about 140,000 clones, with about 74% found just once. Specimen: peripheral blood. The origin of the receptors is a man aged 50 to 60 with acute or convalescent COVID-19.

The chain recombines TRBV19 with TRBJ2-1; D is possibly TRBD2 (5 bases). Germline V gives CDR1 LNHDA, CDR2 SQIVND (reference sequence). The CDR3 covers 16 residues. Between the trimmed V and J ends, which lost 3 bases and 3 bases, there was a span of 15 bases. This CDR3 reads CASSIFWAGRYNEQFF. CDR3 nucleotide sequence: TGTGCCAGTAGTATCTTCTGGGCGGGTCGCTACAATGAGCAGTTCTTC.

The chain links TRBV5-5 to TRBJ2-5; weak D call: TRBD2 (5 bases). The CDR3 covers 15 residues. With 1 base removed from V and 7 bases from J, the gap between germline ends came to 17 bases. CDR1 and CDR2 from the germline V gene are SGHKS and YYEKEE (reference sequence). This CDR3 reads CASSLHGSGGGTQYF. CDR3 DNA sequence: TGTGCCAGCAGCTTGCACGGCAGCGGTGGCGGGACCCAGTACTTC. Full variable domain (outside the CDR3, taken from reference TRBV5-5 and TRBJ2-5): DAGVTQSPTHLIKTRGQQVTLRCSPISGHKSVSWYQQVLGQGPQFIFQYYEKEERGRGNFPDRFSARQFPNYSSELNVNALLLGDSALYLCASSLHGSGGGTQYFGPGTRLLVL.

The genes are TRBV7-2 and TRBJ2-7, with TRBD2 matching over 13 bases. Trimming cost V 6 bases and J 1 base; bases outside gene matches: 3. The V gene's germline CDR1 is SGHTA and CDR2 FQGNSA. CDR3 length: 15 residues. The CDR3 is CASSWTSGGSYEQYV. The CDR3 DNA follows: TGTGCCAGCAGTTGGACTAGCGGGGGATCCTACGAGCAGTACGTC.

V usage is TRBV2 and J usage is TRBJ1-1; possible D gene TRBD1, 5 bases. This CDR3 is built from 13 residues. Between the trimmed V and J ends, which lost 5 bases and 1 base, there was a span of 8 bases. Per the germline V gene, CDR1 is SNHLY and CDR2 is FYNNEI. This chain's CDR3 is CASSPGPNTEAFF. The CDR3 coding sequence is TGTGCCAGCAGTCCAGGGCCGAACACTGAAGCTTTCTTT.

The CDR3 DNA follows: TGTGCCTGGAGTCGCGGGGCGCGGGTTGAAGCTTTCTTT. It yields the protein CAWSRGARVEAFF. V and J are TRBV30 and TRBJ1-1; D may be TRBD1 (5 bases). The V gene lost 2 bases and the J gene lost 7 bases, with 14 bases spanning the gap. This CDR3 comprises 13 residues. CDR1 is GTSNPN, CDR2 SVGIG, per germline (reference sequence).

The rearrangement uses TRBV5-4 and TRBJ2-2; 9 positions match TRBD2. Germline V CDR1 and CDR2: SGHNT, YYREEE (reference sequence). J lost 2 bases, V lost 3 bases, and 5 bases had no gene match. CDR3 length equals 16 residues. CDR3 sequence reads: CASSSEAGGNTGELFF. The CDR3 nucleotides read TGTGCCAGCAGCTCCGAAGCGGGGGGAAACACCGGGGAGCTGTTTTTT.

V is TRBV10-3 and J is TRBJ1-2, with TRBD1 identical over 7 bases. The CDR3 length is 13 residues. Unmatched junction bases numbered 8, after V lost 5 bases and J lost 8 bases. Germline V gives CDR1 ENHRY, CDR2 SYGVKD. CDR3 DNA sequence: TGTGCCATCAGTAAAGGAGGGGGCGAAGGCTACACCTTC. As protein: CAISKGGGEGYTF.

The rearrangement joins TRBV7-9 to TRBJ1-2; D uncertain. This CDR3 is built from 16 residues. CDR1 SEHNR and CDR2 FQNEAQ come from the germline V gene (reference sequence). Trimming cost V 3 bases and J 4 bases, with 18 bases left between them. As DNA, the CDR3 is TGTGCCAGCAGCTTGGGCCAGCCCGGCAACTTCTATGGCTACACCTTC. This translates into CASSLGQPGNFYGYTF.

The chain carries TRBV27 and TRBJ1-2; 10 bases match TRBD1. This CDR3 has 16 amino acids. V lost 6 bases to trimming and J lost 1 base; unmatched junction nucleotides: 8. Germline V gene data show CDR1 as MNHEY and CDR2 as SMNVEV (reference sequence). The CDR3 DNA follows: TGTGCCAGCAGCTCAATAGGGACAGGGGATAACTATGGCTACACCTTC. Translated: CASSSIGTGDNYGYTF.

The genes are TRBV27 and TRBJ2-7, with 12 bases lining up with TRBD1. The CDR3 covers 14 residues. The ends lost 5 bases at V and 7 bases at J; junction bases unmatched: 6. Germline V gives CDR1 MNHEY, CDR2 SMNVEV (reference sequence). This CDR3 is CASSRDRGLGEQYF. CDR3 DNA: TGTGCCAGCAGTAGGGACAGGGGGCTGGGGGAGCAGTACTTC.

The J gene is TRBJ1-1, the V gene TRBV30; TRBD1 matches 7 bases. Per germline, CDR1 GTSNPN and CDR2 SVGIG (reference sequence). V dropped 4 bases and J dropped 11; count of bases not matched to a gene: 10. The CDR3 is 12 amino acids. CDR3: CAWTMTGTSAFF. DNA for the CDR3: TGTGCCTGGACCATGACAGGGACGAGCGCTTTCTTT.

The V call is TRBV11-2, the J call TRBJ1-4; 11 bases are shared with TRBD1. Germline loops: CDR1 SGHAT, CDR2 FQNNGV. The trim removed 4 bases at V and 0 bases at J, leaving 4 bases unmatched. The CDR3 sequence is 17 residues long. The CDR3 loop is CASSSGTGGATNEKLFF. CDR3 in DNA: TGTGCCAGCAGCTCCGGGACAGGGGGGGCAACTAATGAAAAACTGTTTTTT.

The rearrangement links TRBV2 to TRBJ1-3; 10 bases agree with TRBD1. V gave up 6 bases and J gave up 0 bases; unmatched junction bases: 5. Per the germline V gene, CDR1 is SNHLY and CDR2 is FYNNEI. The CDR3 consists of 16 residues. DNA of the CDR3: TGTGCCAGCAGCGACAGGGGGCATTTCTCTGGAAACACCATATATTTT. Its translation: CASSDRGHFSGNTIYF.

The J gene is TRBJ1-6, the V gene TRBV6-1, with D perhaps matching TRBD1 (5 bases). Germline CDR1 MNHNS, CDR2 SASEGT. This CDR3 has 15 amino acids. The V end lost 2 bases, the J end lost 10 bases, and 15 bases lay between the germline ends. The CDR3 spells CASSESRGFWSPLHF. The CDR3 DNA reads TGTGCCAGCAGTGAATCTAGGGGATTTTGGTCACCCCTCCACTTT.

The rearrangement uses TRBV27 and TRBJ1-3, with 7 bases identical to TRBD1. The junction had 5 bases not matched to a gene; V was cut back by 5 bases and J by 4 bases. Germline V CDR1 and CDR2: MNHEY, SMNVEV (reference sequence). This CDR3 has 14 residues. CDR3 coding DNA: TGTGCCAGCAGTACCCCGGGACAGGGAAACACCATATATTTT. Its protein is CASSTPGQGNTIYF.

The genes are TRBV11-2 and TRBJ1-2, with D unresolved. Germline V lookup: CDR1 SGHAT, CDR2 FQNNGV. The CDR3 extends over 14 amino acids. The germline V and J ends were trimmed by 5 bases and 0 bases, with 10 bases remaining between them. The CDR3 reads CASSPLSANYGYTF. Written as DNA, the CDR3 is TGTGCCAGCAGCCCTCTGTCAGCTAACTATGGCTACACCTTC. The whole variable domain, filled in from reference TRBV11-2 and TRBJ1-2, reads EAGVAQSPRYKIIEKRQSVAFWCNPISGHATLYWYQQILGQGPKLLIQFQNNGVVDDSQLPKDRFSAERLKGVDSTLKIQPAKLEDSAVYLCASSPLSANYGYTFGSGTRLTVV.

CDR3 sequence (DNA): TGTGCCAGCAGCGGTGGAGGGGCTAATGAAAAACTGTTTTTT. It codes for CASSGGGANEKLFF. The V gene is TRBV7-8, the J gene TRBJ1-4; perhaps TRBD1 as D (5 bases). The germline V gene has CDR1 SGHVS and CDR2 FQNEAQ. Trimming removed 5 bases from V and 3 bases from J, with 10 bases in between. This CDR3 region has 14 residues.

This chain joins TRBV25-1 and TRBJ1-5, with D possibly matching TRBD1 (6 bases). Trimming removed 4 bases from V and 0 bases from J, with 19 bases in between. Per the germline V gene, CDR1 is MGHDK and CDR2 is SYGVNS. The CDR3 extends over 18 amino acids. CDR3 in amino acids: CASSGPPRQANSNQPQHF. Here the CDR3 DNA reads TGTGCCAGCAGTGGGCCCCCCCGACAGGCTAATAGCAATCAGCCCCAGCATTTT.

The sample holds a few counts of this clone. The genes are TRBV5-1 and TRBJ1-6, with 10 bases fitting TRBD1. Per germline, CDR1 SGHRS and CDR2 YFSETQ. The length of the CDR3 is 15 residues. The ends lost 4 bases at V and 10 bases at J; junction bases unmatched: 8. CDR3 nucleotide sequence: TGCGCCAGCAGCGTTACCGGGACAGGGGAATCACCCCTCCACTTT. Its translation: CASSVTGTGESPLHF.

This chain links TRBV18 with TRBJ1-4; D not certain. V lost 5 bases to trimming and J lost 3 bases, with 19 bases between them. The length of the CDR3 is 17 residues. CDR1 and CDR2 (germline): KGHSH, LQKENI. DNA of the CDR3: TGTGCCAGCTCATATGATCGAAGCGCGGTTGCTAATGAAAAACTGTTTTTT. Encoded protein: CASSYDRSAVANEKLFF.

V gene TRBV4-1 combines with J gene TRBJ2-5; 12 bases fit TRBD1. V shed 0 bases, J shed 6 bases, and the junction held 17 bases outside the gene matches. The CDR3 totals 20 residues. The germline gives CDR1 MGHRA, CDR2 YSYEKL. This CDR3 is CASSQDWGGTGGNFGKTQYF. CDR3 nucleotides: TGCGCCAGCAGCCAAGATTGGGGAGGGACAGGGGGCAATTTCGGGAAGACCCAGTACTTC.

This chain's CDR3 is CASRDRTGSNGYTF. DNA for the CDR3: TGTGCCAGCAGAGATCGGACAGGGAGCAATGGCTACACCTTC. The chain has TRBV9 and TRBJ1-2; TRBD1 matches at 8 bases. This CDR3 spans 14 amino acids. The J segment lost 6 bases and the V segment lost 5 bases, leaving 9 bases of the junction unmatched. Germline loops: CDR1 SGDLS, CDR2 YYNGEE.

CDR3 region: CSVLTSGGQETQYF. The CDR3 region has the DNA TGCAGCGTTCTAACTAGCGGGGGACAAGAGACCCAGTACTTC. The chain joins TRBV29-1 to TRBJ2-5, with TRBD2 matching 11 bases. The germline V gene has CDR1 SQVTM and CDR2 ANQGSEA. CDR3 length equals 14 residues. The junction had 4 bases not matched to a gene; V was cut back by 5 bases and J by 2 bases.

V usage is TRBV18 and J usage is TRBJ1-4; D perhaps matches TRBD1 (6 bases). Germline-derived CDR1 and CDR2 are KGHSH and LQKENI. The CDR3 is 16 amino acids. The V gene lost 3 bases and the J gene lost 0 bases, with 11 bases spanning the gap. The DNA for the CDR3 is TGTGCCAGCTCACCCCCAGAGGGGGCAACTAATGAAAAACTGTTTTTT. Its protein product is CASSPPEGATNEKLFF.

This chain links TRBV6-1 with TRBJ1-5, with TRBD1 matching 9 bases. The germline V gene encodes CDR1 MNHNS and CDR2 SASEGT. Losses at the gene ends were 2 bases for V and 11 bases for J; bases not matched to a gene: 22. The CDR3 is 19 amino acids. CDR3 in DNA: TGTGCCAGCAGTGAAAGGACAGGGGCAACAGGTTCAGGAAAGAGGGCCCAGCATTTT. Amino acids: CASSERTGATGSGKRAQHF.

The rearrangement links TRBV15 to TRBJ2-1, with D possibly being TRBD1 (5 bases). The V end was cut by 1 base, the J end by 4 bases, with 20 bases between. Germline V CDR1 and CDR2: LNHNV, YYDKDF (reference sequence). This CDR3 spans 18 amino acids. The CDR3: CATSRALGEVGVYNEQFF. DNA of the CDR3: TGTGCCACCAGCAGAGCTTTAGGAGAAGTAGGGGTTTACAATGAGCAGTTCTTC.

The rearrangement links TRBV10-3 to TRBJ1-3, with D unresolved. V was pared by 3 bases and J by 0 bases, with 6 bases between. The CDR3 contains 14 residues. Germline loops: CDR1 ENHRY, CDR2 SYGVKD. The CDR3 DNA reads as TGTGCCATCAGTGATAGCCGCTCTGGAAACACCATATATTTT. Residues: CAISDSRSGNTIYF.

V is TRBV4-2 and J is TRBJ2-3, with 13 bases identical to TRBD2. The CDR3 runs 17 residues. With 1 base clipped from V and 5 bases from J, the junction kept 6 bases outside the gene matches. Germline CDR1 and CDR2: LGHNA and YNFKEQ. CDR3 in amino acids: CASSQVTSGGAIDTQYF. The CDR3 region has the DNA TGTGCCAGCAGCCAAGTCACTAGCGGGGGGGCCATAGATACGCAGTATTTT.

The CDR3, as DNA: TGCGCCAGCAGTGAGTCAAGGGGTGAGACCCAGTACTTC. Its protein product is CASSESRGETQYF. This chain joins TRBV10-1 and TRBJ2-5; possible D gene TRBD1, 5 bases. From germline, CDR1 is WNHNN and CDR2 SYGVQD (reference sequence). V dropped 0 bases and J dropped 5 bases, with 7 bases sitting between them. The CDR3 is 13 amino acids.

This rearrangement joins TRBV27 to TRBJ2-1; 8 nucleotides align to TRBD2. J lost 10 bases, V lost 8 bases, and 7 bases had no gene match. CDR3 length equals 12 residues. Germline V gene sequence: CDR1 MNHEY, CDR2 SMNVEV (reference sequence). Written as DNA, the CDR3 is TGTGCCAGCGGGGGCCGGGGGGGGGAGCAGTTCTTC. This sequence encodes CASGGRGGEQFF.

The CDR3 DNA follows: TGTGCCAGCAGTTGGAGCCAGAACACTGAAGCTTTCTTT. It is translated as CASSWSQNTEAFF. V gene TRBV12-3 or TRBV12-4 combines with J gene TRBJ1-1; unclear D gene. Deletions cut 4 bases from V and 1 base from J, with 7 bases between. This CDR3 region has 13 residues.

The chain's CDR3 is CASSLVTGNLYEQYF. CDR3 sequence (DNA): TGTGCCAGCAGCTTGGTTACAGGAAACCTCTACGAGCAGTACTTC. V is TRBV5-6 and J is TRBJ2-7, with a tentative D call TRBD1 (5 bases). V lost 0 bases and J lost 3, with 13 bases in between. Germline V gene data show CDR1 as SGHDT and CDR2 as YYEEEE. CDR3 length: 15 amino acids. Together with reference TRBV5-6 and TRBJ2-7, the CDR3 gives the full variable domain: DAGVTQSPTHLIKTRGQQVTLRCSPKSGHDTVSWYQQALGQGPQFIFQYYEEEERQRGNFPDRFSGHQFPNYSSELNVNALLLGDSALYLCASSLVTGNLYEQYFGPGTRLTVT.